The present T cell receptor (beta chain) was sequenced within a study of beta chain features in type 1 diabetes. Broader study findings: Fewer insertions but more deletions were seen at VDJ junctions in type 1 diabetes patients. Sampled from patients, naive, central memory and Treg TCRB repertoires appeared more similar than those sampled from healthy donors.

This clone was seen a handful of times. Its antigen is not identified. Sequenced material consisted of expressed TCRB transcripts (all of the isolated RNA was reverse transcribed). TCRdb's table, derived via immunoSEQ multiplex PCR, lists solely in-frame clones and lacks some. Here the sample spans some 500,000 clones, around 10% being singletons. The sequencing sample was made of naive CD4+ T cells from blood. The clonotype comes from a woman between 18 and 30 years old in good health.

The CDR3 DNA sequence: TGTGCCAGCAGTTTGGGGTGGGACAGGGAATCAGAGACCCAGTACTTC. It codes for CASSLGWDRESETQYF. The rearrangement joins TRBV28 to TRBJ2-5, with 9 positions matching TRBD1. Per germline, CDR1 MDHEN and CDR2 SYDVKM. CDR3 size: 16 residues. V shed 3 bases and J 4 bases; nucleotides not matched to a gene: 9.